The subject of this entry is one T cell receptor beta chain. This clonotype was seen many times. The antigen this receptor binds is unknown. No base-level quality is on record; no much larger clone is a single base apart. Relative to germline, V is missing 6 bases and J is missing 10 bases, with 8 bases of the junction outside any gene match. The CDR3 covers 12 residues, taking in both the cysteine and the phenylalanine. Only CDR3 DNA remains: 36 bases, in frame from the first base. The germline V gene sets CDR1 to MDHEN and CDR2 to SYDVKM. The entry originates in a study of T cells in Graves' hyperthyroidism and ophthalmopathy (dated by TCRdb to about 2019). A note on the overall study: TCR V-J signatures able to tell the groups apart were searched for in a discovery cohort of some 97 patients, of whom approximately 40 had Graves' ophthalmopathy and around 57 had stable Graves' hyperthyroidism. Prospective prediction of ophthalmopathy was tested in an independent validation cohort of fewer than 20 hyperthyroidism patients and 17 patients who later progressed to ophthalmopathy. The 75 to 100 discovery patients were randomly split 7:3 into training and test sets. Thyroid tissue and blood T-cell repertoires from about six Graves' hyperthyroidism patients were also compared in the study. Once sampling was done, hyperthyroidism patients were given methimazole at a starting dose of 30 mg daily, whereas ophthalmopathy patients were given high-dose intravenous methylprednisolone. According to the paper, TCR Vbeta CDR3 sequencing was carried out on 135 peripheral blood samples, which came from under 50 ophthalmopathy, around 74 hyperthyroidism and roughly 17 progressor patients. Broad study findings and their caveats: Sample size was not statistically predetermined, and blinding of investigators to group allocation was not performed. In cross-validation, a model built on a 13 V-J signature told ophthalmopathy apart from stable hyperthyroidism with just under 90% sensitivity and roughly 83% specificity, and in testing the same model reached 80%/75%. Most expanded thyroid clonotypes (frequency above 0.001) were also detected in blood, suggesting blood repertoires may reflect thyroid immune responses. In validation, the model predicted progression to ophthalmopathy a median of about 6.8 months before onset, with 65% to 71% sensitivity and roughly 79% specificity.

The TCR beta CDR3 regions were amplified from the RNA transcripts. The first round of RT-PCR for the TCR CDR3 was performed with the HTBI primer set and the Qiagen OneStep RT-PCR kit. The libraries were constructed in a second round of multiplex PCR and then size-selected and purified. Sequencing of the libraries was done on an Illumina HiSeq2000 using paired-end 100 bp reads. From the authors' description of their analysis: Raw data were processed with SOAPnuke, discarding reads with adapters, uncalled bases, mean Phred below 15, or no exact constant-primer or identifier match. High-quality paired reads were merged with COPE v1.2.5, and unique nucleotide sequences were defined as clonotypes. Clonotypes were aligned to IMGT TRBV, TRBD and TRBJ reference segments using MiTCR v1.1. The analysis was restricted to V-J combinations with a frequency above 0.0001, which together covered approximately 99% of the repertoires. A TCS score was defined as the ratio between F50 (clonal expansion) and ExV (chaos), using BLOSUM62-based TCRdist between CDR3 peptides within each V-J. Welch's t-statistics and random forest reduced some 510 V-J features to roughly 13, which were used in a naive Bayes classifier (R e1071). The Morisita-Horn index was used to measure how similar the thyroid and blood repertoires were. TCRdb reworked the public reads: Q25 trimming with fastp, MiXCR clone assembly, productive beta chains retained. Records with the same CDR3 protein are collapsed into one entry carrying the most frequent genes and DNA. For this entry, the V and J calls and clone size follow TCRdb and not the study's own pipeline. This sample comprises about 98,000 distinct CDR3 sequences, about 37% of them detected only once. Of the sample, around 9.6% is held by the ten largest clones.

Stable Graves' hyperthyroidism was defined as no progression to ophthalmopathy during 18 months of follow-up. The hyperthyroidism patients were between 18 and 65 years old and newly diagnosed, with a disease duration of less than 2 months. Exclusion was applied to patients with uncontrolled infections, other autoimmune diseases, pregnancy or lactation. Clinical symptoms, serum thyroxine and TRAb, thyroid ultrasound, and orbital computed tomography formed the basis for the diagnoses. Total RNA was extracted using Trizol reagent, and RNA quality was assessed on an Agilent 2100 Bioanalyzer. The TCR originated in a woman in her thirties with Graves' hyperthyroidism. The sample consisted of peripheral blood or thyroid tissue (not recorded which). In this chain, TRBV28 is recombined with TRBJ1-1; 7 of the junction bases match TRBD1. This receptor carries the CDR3 CASRQNRGAAFF. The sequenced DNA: TGTGCCAGCAGGCAGAACAGGGGAGCAGCTTTCTTT.